Presented here are 15 T cell receptor beta chains from one specimen sequenced in a study of cytomegalovirus exposure and HLA in healthy donors. The PCR ran on 60 Vbeta and 13 Jbeta primers. Assay: immunoSEQ multiplex PCR; the TCRdb copy retains only in-frame clones and omits some. The sample records fewer than 200,000 clones, almost 80% being singletons. Sequences were obtained from PBMCs. Source of these receptors: a young man in good health and CMV-seronegative.

The chain links TRBV4-1 to TRBJ1-1; a possible D gene is TRBD1 (6 bases). The CDR3 loop spans 15 amino acids. Germline V gene sequence: CDR1 MGHRA, CDR2 YSYEKL. Trimming left V 4 bases short and J 1 base short, with 13 bases between. The CDR3 DNA is TGCGCCAGCAGCCGCGAAGCAGGGGCGAACACTGAAGCTTTCTTT. Its translation is CASSREAGANTEAFF.

V usage is TRBV5-1 and J usage is TRBJ2-1; a possible D gene is TRBD2 (5 bases). V lost 2 bases, J lost 3 bases, and 9 bases lay in between. There are 14 residues in the CDR3. The germline V gene has CDR1 SGHRS and CDR2 YFSETQ. CDR3 in DNA: TGCGCCAGCAGCTTCGGTGAGGGCTACAATGAGCAGTTCTTC. Amino acids: CASSFGEGYNEQFF.

This chain connects TRBV29-1 to TRBJ2-1; 8 positions match TRBD2. The ends lost 0 bases at V and 4 bases at J; junction bases unmatched: 8. Germline CDR1 is SQVTM and CDR2 is ANQGSEA. This CDR3 contains 16 residues. CDR3 sequence: CSVEDWVAGRYNEQFF. The CDR3 DNA reads TGCAGCGTTGAAGATTGGGTAGCGGGGCGGTACAATGAGCAGTTCTTC.

This chain links TRBV27 with TRBJ2-7, with 9 bases that match TRBD1. This CDR3 contains 14 residues. V lost 5 bases to trimming and J lost 6 bases; unmatched junction nucleotides: 8. Germline CDR1 is MNHEY and CDR2 is SMNVEV (reference sequence). The CDR3 sequence: CASSRGQGSSEQYF. The DNA of the CDR3 is TGTGCCAGCAGTCGAGGACAGGGGTCTAGCGAGCAGTACTTC.

This chain joins TRBV6-5 and TRBJ2-5; no reliable D call. The J call is in doubt because the DNA end fits TRBJ2-7 better. This CDR3 contains 13 residues. Germline V gene data show CDR1 as MNHEY and CDR2 as SVGAGI. The CDR3, as DNA: TGTGCCAGCGGTTGGTTAAGCTCCTACGAGCAGTACTTC. Translation: CASGWLSSYEQYF.

This clone was detected only once. This chain uses TRBV6-4 with TRBJ2-7; D is possibly TRBD1 (7 bases). Deletions cut 10 bases from V and 3 bases from J, with 28 bases between. In germline, CDR1 is MRHNA, CDR2 SNTAGT. This CDR3 has 17 amino acids. This chain's CDR3 is CATRGGQGGIEFYEQYF. CDR3 DNA: TGTGCCACCCGAGGTGGGCAGGGGGGTATAGAGTTCTACGAGCAGTACTTC.

The chain combines TRBV27 with TRBJ2-2, with a possible D match to TRBD1 (5 bases). Trimming removed 6 bases from V and 3 bases from J, with 14 bases in between. The CDR3 sequence is 15 residues long. Germline lookup yields CDR1 MNHEY and CDR2 SMNVEV (reference sequence). The CDR3 bases are TGTGCCAGCAGATCGGGCAGGGTAGACACCGGGGAGCTGTTTTTT. It translates to CASRSGRVDTGELFF.

The V call is TRBV10-1, the J call TRBJ2-5; 8 bases align to TRBD2. V shed 5 bases, J shed 5 bases, and the junction held 13 bases outside the gene matches. Germline CDR1 is WNHNN and CDR2 is SYGVQD (reference sequence). The CDR3 spans 16 residues. CDR3 coding DNA: TGCGCCAGCAGTTATTCCAGGAGTTTAGCGGGGGAGACCCAGTACTTC. Residues: CASSYSRSLAGETQYF.

The V gene is TRBV5-1, the J gene TRBJ2-1; TRBD1 is a possible D gene (6 bases). Trimming removed 0 bases at V and 2 bases at J, with 12 bases between. This CDR3 has 16 amino acids. The germline CDR1 and CDR2 sequences are SGHRS and YFSETQ. CDR3: CASSLGGQIAYNEQFF. CDR3 DNA: TGCGCCAGCAGCTTGGGGGGGCAGATCGCCTACAATGAGCAGTTCTTC.

This rearrangement joins TRBV7-3 to TRBJ2-7; possibly TRBD2 for D (7 bases). CDR1 is SGHTA and CDR2 is FQGTGA in the germline V gene. The V and J ends lost 1 base and 0 bases respectively, with 10 bases between them. There are 15 residues in the CDR3. The CDR3 protein is CASSLKGGGSYEQYF. CDR3 nucleotides: TGTGCCAGCAGCTTAAAGGGGGGGGGCTCCTACGAGCAGTACTTC.

The chain joins TRBV5-8 to TRBJ2-7, with D unresolved. Germline V gene data show CDR1 as SGHTS and CDR2 as YDEGEE. The length of the CDR3 is 15 residues. Between the trimmed V and J ends, which lost 0 bases and 0 bases, there was a span of 10 bases. The CDR3 sequence is CASSLEIQSSYEQYF. The CDR3, as DNA: TGTGCCAGCAGCTTGGAGATACAGAGCTCCTACGAGCAGTACTTC.

CDR3 in amino acids: CASSHPAGGREQYF. In nucleotides, the CDR3 is TGCGCCAGCAGCCATCCAGCGGGAGGGCGCGAGCAGTACTTC. This chain joins TRBV4-1 and TRBJ2-7; 10 bases agree with TRBD2. CDR3 size: 14 residues. Germline V gene sequence: CDR1 MGHRA, CDR2 YSYEKL. V shed 3 bases and J 6 bases; nucleotides not matched to a gene: 5.

DNA for the CDR3: TGTGCCAGCTCACCACCTTTGGGCCTCGGGGAGCTGTTTTTT. Translated, it gives CASSPPLGLGELFF. The chain carries TRBV18 and TRBJ2-2; no definite D call. CDR1 is KGHSH, CDR2 LQKENI, per germline. This CDR3 spans 14 amino acids. With 0 bases removed from V and 7 bases from J, the gap between germline ends came to 9 bases.

This clone was observed a few times. The chain combines TRBV7-2 with TRBJ2-5, with D perhaps TRBD1 (5 bases). The DNA matches TRBJ2-7 better at its end, which makes the J call doubtful. Germline-derived CDR1 and CDR2 are SGHTA and FQGNSA. This CDR3 is 17 amino acids long. CDR3 amino acids: CASSLGGRAGPSYEQYF. The CDR3 bases are TGTGCCAGCAGCTTAGGAGGACGGGCAGGGCCCTCCTACGAGCAGTACTTC.

The chain links TRBV5-1 to TRBJ1-1; D possibly corresponds to TRBD1 (5 bases). Germline V CDR1 and CDR2: SGHRS, YFSETQ. Trimming removed 3 bases at V and 6 bases at J, with 21 bases between. This CDR3 comprises 16 residues. This CDR3 reads CASSSQNFREKAEAFF. The CDR3 nucleotides are TGCGCCAGCAGCTCGCAAAACTTCAGGGAAAAGGCTGAAGCTTTCTTT. The full variable domain, rest sourced from reference TRBV5-1 and TRBJ1-1, is KAGVTQTPRYLIKTRGQQVTLSCSPISGHRSVSWYQQTPGQGLQFLFEYFSETQRNKGNFPGRFSGRQFSNSRSEMNVSTLELGDSALYLCASSSQNFREKAEAFFGQGTRLTVV.